A single sample gave rise to the 2 T cell receptor beta chains below, sequenced in a study of graft-versus-host responses after intestinal transplantation. What these receptors recognize is not known. Measured with immunoSEQ multiplex PCR; TCRdb has only the in-frame clones, and not every one. The data show around 64,000 clones, about 94% seen once. Specimen: unstimulated CD4+ T cells sorted from spleen or lymph node cells, collected before transplant. Receptors were obtained from a human donor who was the organ donor for an intestinal transplant.

The chain recombines TRBV7-3 with TRBJ2-2, with TRBD1 matching over 7 bases. The CDR3 has 16 amino acids. Trimming took 7 bases from V and 1 from J; bases not matched to a gene: 9. The germline CDR1 and CDR2 sequences are SGHTA and FQGTGA. The CDR3 is CASTIIGTENTGELFF. The CDR3 DNA reads as TGTGCCAGCACTATTATCGGGACAGAGAACACCGGGGAGCTGTTTTTT.

The J gene is TRBJ1-2, the V gene TRBV2, with no clear D. Trimming left V 5 bases short and J 4 bases short, with 17 bases between. The length of the CDR3 is 15 residues. The germline CDR1 and CDR2 sequences are SNHLY and FYNNEI. In DNA form, the CDR3 reads TGTGCCAGCAGTCACCGGGTTCCAGGACCCTATGGCTACACCTTC. Its translation: CASSHRVPGPYGYTF.